Each of the 28 T cell receptor beta chains below was sequenced from the same sample in a study of blood T cells in healthy people across ages. Together with a sample-barcoded 5' primer, a J-beta primer mix was included in a second PCR lasting about 6 to 11 cycles. Each CDR3 protein gets one entry after TCRdb re-called the 5' RACE reads with MiXCR. The sample lists about 650,000 distinct CDR3 sequences, roughly half occurring once. Sample: blood. These receptors all come from an elderly woman in good health.

As to this clonotype: Since a much larger clone is just one base distant, this may be a read error. The V call is TRBV4-2, the J call TRBJ2-4; D gene unclear. The CDR3 covers 14 residues. Germline-derived CDR1 and CDR2 are LGHNA and YNFKEQ. V gave up 0 bases and J gave up 13 bases, with 16 bases separating them. For the CDR3, the DNA is TGTGCCAGCAGCCAAGATCCCCGCAACAATGAGCAGTACTTC. Its protein is CASSQDPRNNEQYF.

A few counts support this clonotype. This may be a read error, as it is one base from a much larger clone. The V gene is TRBV19, the J gene TRBJ2-3, with 10 bases identical to TRBD1. Germline loops: CDR1 LNHDA, CDR2 SQIVND (reference sequence). J lost 1 base, V lost 10 bases, and 14 bases had no gene match. CDR3 length equals 17 residues. CDR3 bases: TGTGCCACCTACTTCCGGGACAGGGGTACTGGCACAGATACGCAGTATTTT. As protein: CATYFRDRGTGTDTQYF.

The sample holds many counts of this clonotype. The chain links TRBV7-3 to TRBJ2-5; no clear D. Germline V gene sequence: CDR1 SGHTA, CDR2 FQGTGA. The CDR3 loop spans 13 amino acids. With 3 bases removed from V and 4 bases from J, the gap between germline ends came to 9 bases. CDR3 in DNA: TGTGCCAGCAGCTTCTTCCTGGGAGAGACCCAGTACTTC. Protein product: CASSFFLGETQYF.

Comments on this clonotype: The junction departs from germline at one end; a sequencing error may be responsible. The rearrangement joins TRBV7-9 to TRBJ2-5, with 8 bases fitting TRBD1. The CDR3 runs to 16 residues. The germline CDR1 and CDR2 sequences are SEHNR and FQNEAQ (reference sequence). CDR3 in amino acids: CASSPKGQVRGEAQYF. CDR3 bases: TGTGCCAGCAGCCCGAAGGGACAGGTGCGGGGAGAGGCCCAGTACTTC. Filled out from reference TRBV7-9 and TRBJ2-5, the complete variable domain reads DTGVSQNPRHKITKRGQNVTFRCDPISEHNRLYWYRQTLGQGPEFLTYFQNEAQLEKSRLLSDRFSAERPKGSFSTLEIQRTEQGDSAMYLCASSPKGQVRGEAQYFGPGTRLLVL.

This clonotype was seen ten or more times. The V gene is TRBV6-4, the J gene TRBJ2-1, with D tentatively TRBD2 (5 bases). This CDR3 spans 13 amino acids. Germline V gene sequence: CDR1 MRHNA, CDR2 SNTAGT. V lost 2 bases and J lost 11, with 13 bases in between. The DNA of the CDR3 is TGTGCCAGCAGTGACGAGTCGGGAACTAAGCAGTTCTTC. Translation: CASSDESGTKQFF.

The chain has TRBV25-1 and TRBJ2-4; 10 bases fit TRBD2. The better agreement between TRBJ2-7 and the DNA end casts doubt on the J call. From germline, CDR1 is MGHDK and CDR2 SYGVNS. The CDR3 has 14 amino acids. This chain's CDR3 is CASSISGRSDEQYF. DNA for the CDR3: TGTGCCAGCAGTATTAGCGGGAGGAGTGACGAGCAGTACTTC.

A remark on this clonotype: A much bigger clone sits one base away, suggesting this may be a read error. V gene TRBV7-9 combines with J gene TRBJ2-7; TRBD2 matches 13 bases. CDR3 length: 17 residues. Germline CDR1 SEHNR, CDR2 FQNEAQ (reference sequence). The DNA of the CDR3 is TGTGCCCGCAGCTCAGGACTAGCGGGAGTGCGTGCCTACGAGCAGTACTTC. It specifies CARSSGLAGVRAYEQYF.

V usage is TRBV6-1 and J usage is TRBJ2-7; maybe TRBD2 (7 bases). The J call may be faulty, since TRBJ2-5 better matches the DNA end. Germline lookup yields CDR1 MNHNS and CDR2 SASEGT. The CDR3 extends over 14 amino acids. The CDR3 DNA reads as TGTGCCAGCAGTGAATTCGAGGGGGGGGAGACCCAGTACTTC. It is translated as CASSEFEGGETQYF.

Notes on this clonotype: A clone one base away is much larger, so this may be a read error. The chain's CDR3 is CASSPGQGTYNEQYF. The CDR3 coding sequence is TGTGCCAGCAGCCCCGGACAGGGGACTTACAATGAGCAGTACTTC. V is TRBV5-1 and J is TRBJ2-5; 9 nucleotides align to TRBD1. The length of the CDR3 is 15 residues. From germline, CDR1 is SGHRS and CDR2 YFSETQ.

Notes on this clonotype: A much larger clone differs from this one at a single base, so this may be a read error. This chain joins TRBV7-2 and TRBJ1-2; D is unresolved. The CDR3 has 15 residues. Germline V gives CDR1 SGHTA, CDR2 FQGNSA. The CDR3 DNA reads as TGTGCCGGCAGCTTCCTCCGCCGGGCTCGGAGTGGCTACACCTTC. Encoded protein: CAGSFLRRARSGYTF.

This clonotype was detected many times. This rearrangement joins TRBV10-3 to TRBJ2-4, with D possibly matching TRBD1 (6 bases). Trimming removed 4 bases at V and 0 bases at J, with 7 bases between. Germline values: CDR1 ENHRY, CDR2 SYGVKD. CDR3 length: 14 amino acids. The CDR3 is CAISAGVAKNIQYF. Here the CDR3 DNA reads TGTGCCATCAGTGCAGGGGTAGCCAAAAACATTCAGTACTTC.

In this sample, this clonotype turned up many times. This chain links TRBV5-1 with TRBJ2-5; 10 nucleotides line up with TRBD2. V lost 3 bases, J lost 7 bases, and 15 bases stayed unmatched. The CDR3 extends over 17 amino acids. Germline CDR1 is SGHRS and CDR2 is YFSETQ. Here the CDR3 reads CASSSLTSGTAISTQYF. Here the CDR3 DNA reads TGCGCCAGCAGCTCCTTAACTAGCGGGACTGCTATTTCGACCCAGTACTTC.

The rearrangement links TRBV12-3 or TRBV12-4 to TRBJ2-1; D assignment may be TRBD1 or TRBD2 (5 bases each). The CDR3 sequence is 16 residues long. Trimming left V 6 bases short and J 5 bases short, with 20 bases between. As DNA, the CDR3 is TGTGCCAGCAGGCAACAGGTCGCTAGCCTGAACAATGAGCAGTTCTTC. Translated: CASRQQVASLNNEQFF.

The rearrangement joins TRBV29-1 to TRBJ2-5; the match to TRBD2 covers 10 bases. CDR3 length equals 15 residues. CDR1 is SQVTM and CDR2 is ANQGSEA in the germline V gene. With V trimmed by 1 base and J by 2 bases, 4 bases remained unmatched. The CDR3 region is CSVEGTSGSQETQYF. In DNA, the CDR3 is TGCAGCGTTGAAGGGACTAGCGGATCACAAGAGACCCAGTACTTC.

This chain joins TRBV6-1 and TRBJ2-4; a weak D match, TRBD1 (5 bases). The J call is uncertain, as TRBJ2-7 better fits the DNA end. The CDR3 has 17 amino acids. Looked up from germline, CDR1 is MNHNS and CDR2 is SASEGT. The CDR3 DNA follows: TGTGCCAGCAGTCCGACCCCGGACGGACAAAGCTCCTACGAGCAGTACTTC. Encoded protein: CASSPTPDGQSSYEQYF.

The V call is TRBV10-3, the J call TRBJ2-1; 7 bases are shared with TRBD1. The CDR3 sequence is 15 residues long. Looked up from germline, CDR1 is ENHRY and CDR2 is SYGVKD. The ends lost 4 bases at V and 7 bases at J; junction bases unmatched: 10. CDR3 sequence reads: CAISGQGTTSNEQFF. CDR3 nucleotide sequence: TGTGCCATCAGTGGACAGGGAACTACATCGAATGAGCAGTTCTTC.

The sample holds a few counts of this clonotype. The gene calls are TRBV5-1 and TRBJ2-5; D is perhaps TRBD1 (5 bases). Per the germline V gene, CDR1 is SGHRS and CDR2 is YFSETQ. The V and J ends lost 4 bases and 4 bases respectively, with 20 bases between them. The CDR3 spans 16 residues. CDR3 nucleotide sequence: TGCGCCAGCAGCCAGCAGGACATGAGTTTTAGAGAGACCCAGTACTTC. This encodes CASSQQDMSFRETQYF. Together with reference TRBV5-1 and TRBJ2-5, the CDR3 gives the full variable domain: KAGVTQTPRYLIKTRGQQVTLSCSPISGHRSVSWYQQTPGQGLQFLFEYFSETQRNKGNFPGRFSGRQFSNSRSEMNVSTLELGDSALYLCASSQQDMSFRETQYFGPGTRLLVL.

The chain has TRBV15 and TRBJ2-7; no firm D call. Per germline, CDR1 LNHNV and CDR2 YYDKDF (reference sequence). The CDR3 has 15 amino acids. V lost 1 base and J 6 bases, leaving 16 bases between the germline ends. The CDR3 nucleotides are TGTGCCACCAGCAGAGCTCCCGACTCGAAGGTCGAGCAGTACTTC. Translated, it gives CATSRAPDSKVEQYF.

The V call is TRBV6-2 or TRBV6-3, the J call TRBJ2-1; no reliable D call. The germline CDR1 and CDR2 sequences are MNHEY and SVGEGT. V gave up 6 bases and J gave up 11 bases, with 14 bases separating them. CDR3 length: 12 residues. For the CDR3, the DNA is TGTGCCAGCAGGGCGCCCCAGTTGAAGCAGTTCTTC. This encodes CASRAPQLKQFF.

The chain joins TRBV7-2 to TRBJ2-2; D unclear. Germline CDR1 reads SGHTA; CDR2 reads FQGNSA. The CDR3 has 13 amino acids. Trimming removed 5 bases at V and 5 bases at J, with 9 bases between. The CDR3 DNA reads as TGTGCCAGCAGCGCGCGTAAAACCGGGGAGCTGTTTTTT. It encodes CASSARKTGELFF.

The rearrangement links TRBV9 to TRBJ2-7; 7 nucleotides agree with TRBD1. The CDR3 spans 13 residues. J was trimmed by 3 bases and V by 3 bases; bases with no gene match: 3. CDR1 is SGDLS and CDR2 is YYNGEE in the germline V gene. DNA of the CDR3: TGTGCCAGCAGCGCCAACAGGGGCTACGAGCAGTACTTC. Residues: CASSANRGYEQYF.

This clonotype was counted ten times or more. This chain links TRBV2 with TRBJ2-1; the D is unclear. This CDR3 is 13 amino acids long. Trimming pared 6 bases from V and 4 bases from J, leaving 10 bases between. Germline loops: CDR1 SNHLY, CDR2 FYNNEI. CDR3 loop: CASSFGLYNEQFF. The CDR3 DNA reads as TGTGCCAGCAGCTTCGGCCTATACAATGAGCAGTTCTTC.

V and J are TRBV4-2 and TRBJ2-5; 7 bases match TRBD1. The J call may be faulty, since TRBJ2-7 better matches the DNA end. This CDR3 is 15 amino acids long. The germline CDR1 and CDR2 sequences are LGHNA and YNFKEQ. The CDR3 sequence: CASSQEWQGAYEQYF. CDR3 DNA sequence: TGTGCCAGCAGCCAAGAGTGGCAGGGGGCCTACGAGCAGTACTTC.

This clonotype was recorded many times. The chain carries TRBV12-3 or TRBV12-4 and TRBJ1-2; D is undetermined. V was shortened by 5 bases and J by 4 bases, with 8 bases between the two germline ends. The length of the CDR3 is 12 residues. The CDR3 sequence is CASSPNFYGYTF. In nucleotides, the CDR3 is TGTGCCAGCAGTCCTAACTTCTATGGCTACACCTTC.

The V and J genes are TRBV29-1 and TRBJ1-5; the D is unclear. Germline V gene lookup returns CDR1 SQVTM and CDR2 ANQGSEA. The V and J ends lost 6 bases and 7 bases respectively, with 13 bases between them. This CDR3 is built from 12 residues. The CDR3 is CSVGSGNQPQHF. The CDR3 DNA sequence: TGCAGCGTGGGGTCCGGGAACCAGCCCCAGCATTTT.

In the case of this clonotype: A much larger clone lies a single base off, so this may be a read error. The chain employs TRBV10-3 and TRBJ2-1; D could derive from TRBD1 or TRBD2 (5 bases each). This CDR3 is 13 amino acids long. Germline V CDR1 and CDR2: ENHRY, SYGVKD. The CDR3 DNA follows: TGTGCCAGCAGTGAGGGCTGGGGGAGTGAGCAGTTCTTC. Translated: CASSEGWGSEQFF.

The rearrangement links TRBV7-9 to TRBJ2-5, with 8 bases fitting TRBD1. Trimming removed 1 base from V and 4 bases from J; junction bases left unmatched: 2. This CDR3 contains 14 residues. CDR1 and CDR2 from the germline V gene are SEHNR and FQNEAQ (reference sequence). This CDR3 reads CASSLDGQGETQYF. Here the CDR3 DNA reads TGTGCCAGCAGCTTAGACGGACAGGGAGAGACCCAGTACTTC. Based on the CDR3 plus reference TRBV7-9 and TRBJ2-5, the full variable domain is DTGVSQNPRHKITKRGQNVTFRCDPISEHNRLYWYRQTLGQGPEFLTYFQNEAQLEKSRLLSDRFSAERPKGSFSTLEIQRTEQGDSAMYLCASSLDGQGETQYFGPGTRLLVL.

This clonotype was detected only once. A much bigger clone sits one base away, suggesting this may be a read error. This chain uses TRBV7-9 with TRBJ2-1, with TRBD2 matching 9 bases. The J call is in doubt because the DNA end fits TRBJ2-7 better. The CDR3 is made up of 15 amino acids. CDR1 is SEHNR, CDR2 FQNEAQ, per germline (reference sequence). CDR3 region: CASSYGLAQNYEQYF. DNA of the CDR3: TGTGCCAGCAGCTACGGACTAGCGCAAAACTACGAGCAGTACTTC.